This is a list of T cell receptor beta chains from one sample in a study of Ad26.COV2.S vaccination and SARS-CoV-2 variants. Libraries were prepared by immunoSEQ multiplex PCR; TCRdb keeps only in-frame clonotypes and omits some of them. Found here are about 680,000 clones, 89% of them singletons; the top ten hold over 1.3%. Sequences were derived from peripheral blood, sampled in a trial of Ad26.COV2.S vaccine versus placebo. All receptors come from a person between 18 and 60 years old who received the Ad26.COV2.S COVID-19 vaccine or a placebo. Both conserved end residues are part of each CDR3. Each record gives: V gene, D gene, J gene, clone size, CDR3 protein, CDR3 DNA. A D gene is named only where the DNA matches it firmly. For some rows the clone size is stated as once, few or many, or as a class when expanded; others skip it.

v_call: TRBV30; d_call: NA; j_call: TRBJ1-1; clone_size: once; cdr3_aa: CAWLGRVQTAFF; cdr3_nt: TGTGCCTGGCTGGGCAGGGTGCAAACGGCTTTCTTT
v_call: TRBV27; d_call: NA; j_call: TRBJ2-2; clone_size: NA; cdr3_aa: CASSLTVSGELFF; cdr3_nt: TGTGCCAGCAGTTTGACAGTTTCCGGGGAGCTGTTTTTT
v_call: TRBV29-1; d_call: TRBD1; j_call: TRBJ2-3; clone_size: NA; cdr3_aa: CSVDGTGGVADTQYF; cdr3_nt: TGCAGCGTTGACGGTACAGGGGGCGTTGCAGATACGCAGTATTTT
v_call: TRBV3-1/TRBV3-2; d_call: TRBD1; j_call: TRBJ2-1; clone_size: NA; cdr3_aa: CASSQAGGNEQFF; cdr3_nt: TGTGCCAGCAGCCAAGCAGGGGGCAATGAGCAGTTCTTC
v_call: TRBV27; d_call: TRBD1; j_call: TRBJ2-5; clone_size: NA; cdr3_aa: CASSLFGQVSETQYF; cdr3_nt: TGTGCCAGCAGTTTATTCGGACAGGTGAGTGAGACCCAGTACTTC
v_call: TRBV9; d_call: NA; j_call: TRBJ2-5; clone_size: NA; cdr3_aa: CASSVSTVVGETQYF; cdr3_nt: TGTGCCAGCAGCGTATCCACCGTAGTGGGAGAGACCCAGTACTTC
v_call: TRBV9; d_call: NA; j_call: TRBJ2-3; clone_size: NA; cdr3_aa: CASSVVGRPTDTQYF; cdr3_nt: TGTGCCAGCAGCGTAGTGGGTAGGCCCACAGATACGCAGTATTTT
v_call: TRBV30; d_call: NA; j_call: TRBJ1-4; clone_size: NA; cdr3_aa: CAGGRGEKLFF; cdr3_nt: TGTGCCGGCGGCCGGGGTGAAAAACTGTTTTTT
v_call: TRBV15; d_call: TRBD2; j_call: TRBJ2-1; clone_size: NA; cdr3_aa: CATSTTEREGSYNEQFF; cdr3_nt: TGTGCCACCAGCACAACGGAGCGGGAGGGCTCCTACAATGAGCAGTTCTTC
v_call: TRBV29-1; d_call: NA; j_call: TRBJ1-5; clone_size: NA; cdr3_aa: CSVGSNQPQHF; cdr3_nt: TGCAGCGTTGGGAGCAATCAGCCCCAGCATTTT
v_call: TRBV4-2; d_call: NA; j_call: TRBJ1-4; clone_size: NA; cdr3_aa: CASSGADTEKLFF; cdr3_nt: TGTGCCAGCAGCGGGGCGGATACCGAAAAACTGTTTTTT
v_call: TRBV10-3; d_call: TRBD1; j_call: TRBJ1-3; clone_size: once; cdr3_aa: CAISGGQMDSGNTIYF; cdr3_nt: TGTGCCATCAGTGGGGGACAGATGGACTCTGGAAACACCATATATTTT
v_call: TRBV5-1; d_call: NA; j_call: TRBJ2-7; clone_size: NA; cdr3_aa: CASSLEQGLEQYF; cdr3_nt: TGCGCCAGCAGCTTGGAACAGGGTCTTGAGCAGTACTTC
v_call: TRBV2; d_call: TRBD2; j_call: TRBJ2-3; clone_size: NA; cdr3_aa: CASIVLAGDTDTQYF; cdr3_nt: TGTGCCAGCATAGTTCTAGCGGGAGACACAGATACGCAGTATTTT
v_call: TRBV7-8; d_call: TRBD2; j_call: TRBJ2-3; clone_size: NA; cdr3_aa: CASSSRTSGSTDTQYF; cdr3_nt: TGTGCCAGCAGCTCGCGGACTAGCGGTAGCACAGATACGCAGTATTTT
v_call: TRBV7-2; d_call: TRBD1; j_call: TRBJ2-2; clone_size: NA; cdr3_aa: CASSFFQGAQAGELFF; cdr3_nt: TGTGCCAGCAGCTTCTTTCAGGGGGCCCAGGCCGGGGAGCTGTTTTTT
v_call: TRBV3-1/TRBV3-2; d_call: TRBD1; j_call: TRBJ1-1; clone_size: NA; cdr3_aa: CASSPRDRFHTEAFF; cdr3_nt: TGTGCCAGCAGTCCCCGGGACAGGTTCCACACTGAAGCTTTCTTT
v_call: TRBV6-5; d_call: TRBD1; j_call: TRBJ2-3; clone_size: NA; cdr3_aa: CASSHRDRQDTQYF; cdr3_nt: TGTGCCAGCAGTCACCGGGACAGGCAAGATACGCAGTATTTT
v_call: TRBV7-9; d_call: NA; j_call: TRBJ2-2; clone_size: few; cdr3_aa: CASSSDTVSRELFF; cdr3_nt: TGTGCCAGCAGCTCGGACACCGTGAGCAGGGAGCTGTTTTTT
v_call: TRBV29-1; d_call: NA; j_call: TRBJ2-2; clone_size: NA; cdr3_aa: CSVGGSTGELFF; cdr3_nt: TGCAGCGTTGGGGGGTCCACCGGGGAGCTGTTTTTT
v_call: TRBV5-4; d_call: TRBD2; j_call: TRBJ2-3; clone_size: once; cdr3_aa: CASSLMGLAGGPDTQYF; cdr3_nt: TGTGCCAGCAGCCTTATGGGACTAGCGGGAGGGCCAGATACGCAGTATTTT
v_call: TRBV10-1; d_call: TRBD2; j_call: TRBJ2-1; clone_size: NA; cdr3_aa: CASSLTSGEQFF; cdr3_nt: TGCGCCAGCAGTCTTACTAGCGGCGAGCAGTTCTTC
v_call: TRBV5-4; d_call: TRBD1; j_call: TRBJ1-6; clone_size: NA; cdr3_aa: CASSPQTGTSYNSPLHF; cdr3_nt: TGTGCCAGCAGCCCACAGACAGGGACCTCCTATAATTCACCCCTCCACTTT
v_call: TRBV3-1/TRBV3-2; d_call: NA; j_call: TRBJ1-1; clone_size: NA; cdr3_aa: CASSHTATEAFF; cdr3_nt: TGTGCCAGCAGCCACACGGCGACTGAAGCTTTCTTT
v_call: TRBV10-3; d_call: NA; j_call: TRBJ2-7; clone_size: NA; cdr3_aa: CAISDVSSYEQYF; cdr3_nt: TGTGCCATCAGTGATGTGAGCTCCTACGAGCAGTACTTC
v_call: TRBV20-1; d_call: TRBD2; j_call: TRBJ2-1; clone_size: NA; cdr3_aa: CSASGLAGGIGFF; cdr3_nt: TGCAGTGCTAGTGGACTAGCGGGGGGGATAGGGTTCTTC
v_call: TRBV6-2/TRBV6-3; d_call: NA; j_call: TRBJ1-1; clone_size: NA; cdr3_aa: CASSPGATTEAFF; cdr3_nt: TGTGCCAGCAGTCCCGGGGCGACCACTGAAGCTTTCTTT
v_call: TRBV3-1/TRBV3-2; d_call: NA; j_call: TRBJ1-1; clone_size: NA; cdr3_aa: CASSQVIGSEAFF; cdr3_nt: TGTGCCAGCAGCCAAGTAATTGGATCAGAAGCTTTCTTT
v_call: TRBV7-9; d_call: NA; j_call: TRBJ1-5; clone_size: NA; cdr3_aa: CASQQDNSNQPQHF; cdr3_nt: TGTGCCAGCCAACAAGACAATAGCAATCAGCCCCAGCATTTT
v_call: TRBV3-1/TRBV3-2; d_call: TRBD2; j_call: TRBJ2-2; clone_size: NA; cdr3_aa: CASRRRAGVDGGELFF; cdr3_nt: TGTGCCAGCAGGAGGAGAGCGGGAGTCGATGGAGGAGAGCTGTTTTTT
v_call: TRBV18; d_call: TRBD2; j_call: TRBJ2-1; clone_size: NA; cdr3_aa: CASSPQAGGPDEQFF; cdr3_nt: TGTGCCAGCTCACCCCAAGCGGGAGGGCCCGATGAGCAGTTCTTC
v_call: TRBV25-1; d_call: TRBD1; j_call: TRBJ1-4; clone_size: NA; cdr3_aa: CATSDRETNEKLFF; cdr3_nt: TGTGCCACCTCGGACAGGGAAACTAATGAAAAACTGTTTTTT
v_call: TRBV2; d_call: TRBD2; j_call: TRBJ2-7; clone_size: NA; cdr3_aa: CASSAGSGGYEQYF; cdr3_nt: TGTGCCAGCAGTGCGGGTAGCGGGGGGTACGAGCAGTACTTC
v_call: TRBV6-1; d_call: TRBD2; j_call: TRBJ2-7; clone_size: NA; cdr3_aa: CASSELSGGHFYEQYF; cdr3_nt: TGTGCCAGCAGTGAATTATCGGGAGGTCACTTCTACGAGCAGTACTTC
v_call: TRBV9; d_call: NA; j_call: TRBJ1-2; clone_size: NA; cdr3_aa: CASSPDGSYGYTF; cdr3_nt: TGTGCCAGCAGCCCGGACGGGAGCTATGGCTACACCTTC
v_call: TRBV5-1; d_call: TRBD2; j_call: TRBJ2-2; clone_size: NA; cdr3_aa: CASSFRLAGNTGELFF; cdr3_nt: TGCGCCAGCAGCTTCAGACTAGCGGGAAATACCGGGGAGCTGTTTTTT
v_call: TRBV5-1; d_call: NA; j_call: TRBJ1-1; clone_size: NA; cdr3_aa: CASSLEEMGSNTEAFF; cdr3_nt: TGCGCCAGCAGCTTGGAAGAGATGGGGTCGAACACTGAAGCTTTCTTT
v_call: TRBV20-1; d_call: NA; j_call: TRBJ1-5; clone_size: NA; cdr3_aa: CSASQAGPYQPQHF; cdr3_nt: TGCAGTGCTAGTCAGGCAGGACCTTATCAGCCCCAGCATTTT
v_call: TRBV9; d_call: NA; j_call: TRBJ1-2; clone_size: NA; cdr3_aa: CASSLWQNHGYTF; cdr3_nt: TGTGCCAGCAGCCTCTGGCAGAATCATGGCTACACCTTC
v_call: TRBV30; d_call: NA; j_call: TRBJ1-4; clone_size: NA; cdr3_aa: CAWNRANEKLFF; cdr3_nt: TGTGCCTGGAATCGCGCTAATGAAAAACTGTTTTTT
v_call: TRBV7-2; d_call: NA; j_call: TRBJ2-7; clone_size: NA; cdr3_aa: CASSHSGDFDSLEQYF; cdr3_nt: TGTGCCAGCAGCCACAGTGGCGATTTTGACAGTCTAGAGCAGTACTTC
v_call: TRBV6-5; d_call: NA; j_call: TRBJ1-1; clone_size: NA; cdr3_aa: CASSYTRTVNTEAFF; cdr3_nt: TGTGCCAGCAGTTATACGAGGACGGTGAACACTGAAGCTTTCTTT
v_call: TRBV11-2; d_call: NA; j_call: TRBJ1-5; clone_size: NA; cdr3_aa: CASSLVGGGNQPQHF; cdr3_nt: TGTGCCAGCAGCTTAGTTGGGGGGGGCAATCAGCCCCAGCATTTT
v_call: TRBV7-2; d_call: TRBD1; j_call: TRBJ1-2; clone_size: NA; cdr3_aa: CASSLAGTGYGYTF; cdr3_nt: TGTGCCAGCAGCTTAGCCGGGACAGGCTATGGCTACACCTTC
v_call: TRBV4-1; d_call: TRBD2; j_call: TRBJ2-7; clone_size: NA; cdr3_aa: CASSQAGGAYEQYF; cdr3_nt: TGCGCCAGCAGCCAAGCCGGGGGGGCTTACGAGCAGTACTTC
v_call: TRBV7-2; d_call: NA; j_call: TRBJ2-7; clone_size: NA; cdr3_aa: CASIPRLDLFSYEQYF; cdr3_nt: TGTGCCAGCATCCCTCGACTTGACCTTTTCTCCTACGAGCAGTACTTC
v_call: TRBV27; d_call: NA; j_call: TRBJ2-7; clone_size: NA; cdr3_aa: CASSLTDSRNEQYF; cdr3_nt: TGTGCCAGCAGCTTAACGGACAGTAGGAACGAGCAGTACTTC
v_call: TRBV27; d_call: NA; j_call: TRBJ2-5; clone_size: NA; cdr3_aa: CASSPGQFGETQYF; cdr3_nt: TGTGCCAGCAGTCCCGGACAGTTTGGGGAGACCCAGTACTTC
v_call: TRBV30; d_call: TRBD1; j_call: TRBJ1-6; clone_size: NA; cdr3_aa: CAWSGQDNSPLHF; cdr3_nt: TGTGCCTGGTCGGGACAGGATAATTCACCCCTCCACTTT
v_call: TRBV19; d_call: NA; j_call: TRBJ1-1; clone_size: NA; cdr3_aa: CASSALAGGRAEAFF; cdr3_nt: TGTGCCAGTAGCGCCCTGGCCGGGGGGAGGGCTGAAGCTTTCTTT